Here is one T cell receptor (beta chain) with its context. TCRdb's copy holds only in-frame clones and misses some; the assay was immunoSEQ multiplex PCR. The sample holds around 130,000 clones; around 90% are singletons and the top ten take under 2%. V was clipped by 3 bases and J by 3 bases, with 8 bases between them. This CDR3 is built from 13 residues. Germline CDR1 reads SGHRS; CDR2 reads YFSETQ. This sample is part of a study of T cell responses to AZD1222 COVID-19 vaccine. The chain employs TRBV5-1 and TRBJ2-3, with D unclear. This receptor was taken from an adult who received the AZD1222 COVID-19 vaccine. The sample was peripheral blood, taken 28 days after the second AZD1222 dose. The CDR3 nucleotides are TGCGCCAGCAGCTCCGGTGAGACAGATACGCAGTATTTT. This gives the protein CASSSGETDTQYF.